This is a list of T cell receptor beta chains from one sample in a study of blood T cell repertoires in COVID-19. This table comes from immunoSEQ multiplex PCR, and its TCRdb copy is limited to in-frame clones, with some not included. Of about 230,000 clones listed, around four fifths are singletons. The material sequenced was peripheral blood. These receptors were obtained from a woman in her 70s with active or convalescent COVID-19. Each CDR3 is given with its conserved first and last residue. D genes are given only for firm matches. Size is stated for part of the rows, as once, few or many counts, or as a class when the clone is expanded.

v_gene	j_gene	d_gene	abundance	CDR3nt	CDR3aa
TRBV6-2/TRBV6-3	TRBJ2-1	-	-	TGTGCCAGCAGTTTTGGGAGTTACAATGAGCAGTTCTTC	CASSFGSYNEQFF
TRBV28	TRBJ2-7	TRBD1	-	TGTGCCAGCAGTCCGGGACAGGGTTTCAACGAGCAGTACTTC	CASSPGQGFNEQYF
TRBV5-1	TRBJ1-1	-	-	TGCGCCAGCAGCTTGGAGCCGGGGAACACTGAAGCTTTCTTT	CASSLEPGNTEAFF
TRBV30	TRBJ1-1	-	-	TGTGCCGCAAGTCGGGGGGCGACTGAAGCTTTCTTT	CAASRGATEAFF
TRBV6-5	TRBJ2-2	TRBD2	-	TGTGCCAGCAGTTACGTCGGGAGGACCGGGGAGCTGTTTTTT	CASSYVGRTGELFF
TRBV30	TRBJ2-7	TRBD2	-	TGTGCCTGGAGTGTACGACTAGCGGGGGCCCACGAGCAGTACTTC	CAWSVRLAGAHEQYF
TRBV19	TRBJ2-1	TRBD1	-	TGTGCCAGTAGCGCCAGGGGGACCGCCCATGAGCAGTTCTTC	CASSARGTAHEQFF
TRBV28	TRBJ2-1	TRBD2	-	TGTGCCAGCAGTTTAGTCAGCGGGAGAAACGGCGATGAGCAGTTCTTC	CASSLVSGRNGDEQFF
TRBV6-5	TRBJ1-5	-	-	TGTGCCAGCAACGCAGAAAATCAGCCCCAGCATTTT	CASNAENQPQHF
TRBV11-1	TRBJ2-1	-	-	TGTGCCAGCAGCCCCCTCGTTAGCGGCGACCTTGGGGAGCAGTTCTTC	CASSPLVSGDLGEQFF
TRBV7-9	TRBJ2-1	TRBD1	few	TGTGCCAGCAGCGACAAACCGGGACAGGGGCAATATGAGCAGTTCTTC	CASSDKPGQGQYEQFF
TRBV19	TRBJ2-1	-	few	TGTGCCAGTAGTATAGATGTGGGAACAGGGAGATACAATGAGCAGTTCTTC	CASSIDVGTGRYNEQFF
TRBV6-1	TRBJ2-7	TRBD2	-	TGTGCCAGCAGTGACGGTGCGGGAGCTAGGCTCTACGAGCAGTACTTC	CASSDGAGARLYEQYF
TRBV10-1	TRBJ2-7	-	-	TGCGCCAGCAGTGAAGGCCGAGGCAGGGCGTACGAGCAGTACTTC	CASSEGRGRAYEQYF
TRBV5-4	TRBJ2-3	TRBD2	few	TGTGCCAGCAGCATAGCGGGGGCCACCACAGATACGCAGTATTTT	CASSIAGATTDTQYF
TRBV5-1	TRBJ1-4	-	-	TGCGCCAGCAGCAGGGGGTGGGCTAATGAAAAACTGTTTTTT	CASSRGWANEKLFF
TRBV28	TRBJ1-1	TRBD1	-	TGTGCCAGCAGTCCCCACAGGGGCGGGAACACTGAAGCTTTCTTT	CASSPHRGGNTEAFF
TRBV7-9	TRBJ2-5	-	-	TGTGCCAGCAGCGATACACGGGTCCAGACCCAGTACTTC	CASSDTRVQTQYF